A single sample gave rise to the 14 T cell receptor beta chains below, sequenced in a study of Ad26.COV2.S vaccination and SARS-CoV-2 variants. The sample's treatment: over 15 received Ad26.COV2.S at low or high dose, single or two shots; 5 received placebo; per-sample allocation not given. Sampling happened 63 days after the first vaccine or placebo injection. Data came from immunoSEQ multiplex PCR; TCRdb stores just in-frame clones and leaves some out. This sample has roughly 300,000 clones, with more than 85% found just once. The source was peripheral blood, collected in a trial of Ad26.COV2.S vaccine versus placebo. Receptors were obtained from a person between 18 and 59 years old who received the Ad26.COV2.S COVID-19 vaccine or a placebo.

This sequence joins TRBV5-6 and TRBJ2-3, with D perhaps being TRBD1 or TRBD2 (5 bases each). The CDR3 totals 15 residues. From germline, CDR1 is SGHDT and CDR2 YYEEEE. V was trimmed by 0 bases and J by 1 base, leaving 9 bases between them. The CDR3, as DNA: TGTGCCAGCAGCTTGGAGCAGGGAGGCACAGATACGCAGTATTTT. Encoded protein: CASSLEQGGTDTQYF.

The chain joins TRBV28 to TRBJ2-2; 9 bases map to TRBD2. Germline loops: CDR1 MDHEN, CDR2 SYDVKM. The CDR3 length is 14 residues. V was pared by 10 bases and J by 3 bases, with 6 bases of the junction left unmatched. The CDR3 loop reads CATLAGEDTGELFF. CDR3 DNA sequence: TGTGCCACCTTAGCGGGAGAGGACACCGGGGAGCTGTTTTTT.

This chain connects TRBV7-8 to TRBJ2-7; tentative D call: TRBD2 (7 bases). The CDR3 is made up of 15 amino acids. Germline CDR1 is SGHVS and CDR2 is FQNEAQ. V lost 2 bases and J lost 2, with 13 bases in between. The CDR3 DNA reads as TGTGCCAGCAGCTTATTGGCGGGGGCTACCTACGAGCAGTACTTC. Protein product: CASSLLAGATYEQYF.

J is TRBJ2-7 and V is TRBV3-1 (or the pseudogene TRBV3-2); TRBD1 agrees at 9 bases. V shed 5 bases, J shed 2 bases, and the junction held 4 bases outside the gene matches. This CDR3 is built from 14 residues. The V gene's germline CDR1 is LGHDT and CDR2 YNNKEL (reference sequence). Written as DNA, the CDR3 is TGTGCCAGCAGCACAGGACAGGGGACCTACGAGCAGTACTTC. Its translation: CASSTGQGTYEQYF.

The V gene is TRBV10-3, the J gene TRBJ2-2; D remains ambiguous. Deletions cut 4 bases from V and 1 base from J, with 4 bases between. The CDR3 covers 13 residues. The germline V gene has CDR1 ENHRY and CDR2 SYGVKD. CDR3 in amino acids: CAISGQNTGELFF. The CDR3 DNA reads TGTGCCATCAGTGGTCAGAACACCGGGGAGCTGTTTTTT.

CDR3: CASSLSGGGYEQYF. As DNA, the CDR3 is TGTGCCAGCAGTTTATCGGGGGGAGGATACGAGCAGTACTTC. This sequence joins TRBV27 and TRBJ2-7; perhaps TRBD2 as D (6 bases). V lost 0 bases to trimming and J lost 4 bases, with 10 bases between them. This CDR3 region has 14 residues. Germline loops: CDR1 MNHEY, CDR2 SMNVEV (reference sequence).

This rearrangement joins TRBV19 to TRBJ1-5; perhaps TRBD1 as D (6 bases). Germline V CDR1 and CDR2: LNHDA, SQIVND (reference sequence). This CDR3 has 16 amino acids. V was cut by 0 bases and J by 2 bases, with 11 bases left in between. For the CDR3, the DNA is TGTGCCAGTAGTATAGATGAGGGGGAGGGCAATCAGCCCCAGCATTTT. Its translation is CASSIDEGEGNQPQHF.

V is TRBV7-9 and J is TRBJ2-7; 11 positions agree with TRBD2. From germline, CDR1 is SEHNR and CDR2 FQNEAQ (reference sequence). This CDR3 is 15 amino acids long. The ends lost 5 bases at V and 6 bases at J; junction bases unmatched: 9. CDR3 nucleotide sequence: TGTGCCAGCAGCCGAGACGGGACTAGCGGTTCCGAGCAGTACTTC. Amino acid sequence: CASSRDGTSGSEQYF.

The chain joins TRBV5-1 to TRBJ2-1; weak D call: TRBD1 (5 bases). Trimming left V 0 bases short and J 2 bases short, with 9 bases between. The CDR3 is 15 residues long. CDR1 and CDR2 from the germline V gene are SGHRS and YFSETQ. The CDR3 DNA follows: TGCGCCAGCAGCTTGGTTGCGGACACCTACAATGAGCAGTTCTTC. Protein: CASSLVADTYNEQFF.

The chain recombines TRBV3-1 (or the pseudogene TRBV3-2) with TRBJ2-3, with 9 nucleotides matching TRBD2. In germline, CDR1 is LGHDT, CDR2 YNNKEL (reference sequence). The trim removed 3 bases at V and 6 bases at J, leaving 10 bases unmatched. The CDR3 spans 16 residues. The CDR3 nucleotides are TGTGCCAGCAGCCATCGGCGGGAGGGCGCCGGTGATACGCAGTATTTT. Protein product: CASSHRREGAGDTQYF.

The CDR3 DNA follows: TGTGCCAGCATTCTACAGGGCGGAGGTAACTATGGCTACACCTTC. Amino acid sequence: CASILQGGGNYGYTF. The chain couples TRBV2 to TRBJ1-2; tentatively, D is TRBD1 (6 bases). Germline CDR1 and CDR2: SNHLY and FYNNEI. V gave up 7 bases and J gave up 1 base, with 16 bases separating them. The CDR3 covers 15 residues.

The V gene is TRBV11-2, the J gene TRBJ1-1; tentative D call: TRBD1 (6 bases). Germline loops: CDR1 SGHAT, CDR2 FQNNGV. Trimming cost V 1 base and J 2 bases, with 23 bases left between them. The CDR3 is made up of 19 amino acids. The CDR3 DNA is TGTGCCAGCAGCTTAGGGTGGTGGGGTAAGGGGGTTGAAAACACTGAAGCTTTCTTT. This translates into CASSLGWWGKGVENTEAFF.

The gene calls are TRBV6-1 and TRBJ2-7, with a possible D match to TRBD2 (6 bases). Germline V gene sequence: CDR1 MNHNS, CDR2 SASEGT. Trimming removed 3 bases from V and 1 base from J, with 13 bases in between. The CDR3 length is 15 residues. CDR3 amino acids: CASSEGRGLSYEQYF. The DNA for the CDR3 is TGTGCCAGCAGTGAGGGAAGGGGACTTTCCTACGAGCAGTACTTC.

The chain carries TRBV19 and TRBJ1-6; D ambiguous. Looked up from germline, CDR1 is LNHDA and CDR2 is SQIVND (reference sequence). CDR3 length: 14 amino acids. Trimming cost V 6 bases and J 7 bases, with 13 bases left between them. Here the CDR3 reads CASSPGRINSPLHF. The CDR3 DNA follows: TGTGCCAGTAGCCCCGGACGGATAAATTCACCCCTCCACTTT.